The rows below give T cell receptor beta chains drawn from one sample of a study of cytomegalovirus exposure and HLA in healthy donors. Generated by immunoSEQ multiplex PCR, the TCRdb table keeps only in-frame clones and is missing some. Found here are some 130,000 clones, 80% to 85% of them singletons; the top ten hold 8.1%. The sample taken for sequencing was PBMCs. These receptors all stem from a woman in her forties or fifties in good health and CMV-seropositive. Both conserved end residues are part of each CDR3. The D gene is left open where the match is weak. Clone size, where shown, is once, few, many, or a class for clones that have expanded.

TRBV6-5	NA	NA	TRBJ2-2	TGTGCCAGCCGGGGAGGACGAGGGGCCGGGGAGCTGTTTTTT	CASRGGRGAGELFF
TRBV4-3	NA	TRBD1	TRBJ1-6	TGCGCCAGCAGCCAAGTAGCTGACAGGGGGTATAATTCACCCCTCCACTTT	CASSQVADRGYNSPLHF
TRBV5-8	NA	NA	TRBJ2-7	TGTGCCAGCAGCTTGGCCGCAGGGTCAGAGCAGTACTTC	CASSLAAGSEQYF
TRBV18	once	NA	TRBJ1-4	TGTGCCAGCTCACTCGGTGACAGCTATAATGAAAAACTGTTTTTT	CASSLGDSYNEKLFF
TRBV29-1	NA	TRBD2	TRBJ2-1	TGCAGCGTTGAATACGGCGGGAGGGCCTTTTATGATGAGCAGTTCTTC	CSVEYGGRAFYDEQFF
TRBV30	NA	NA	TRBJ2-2	TGTGCCTGGGCCTTGGGGGGAAGATTTACCGGGGAGCTGTTTTTT	CAWALGGRFTGELFF
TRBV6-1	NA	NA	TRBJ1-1	TGTGCCAGCAGTGAATGGGGCAGATTT	CASSEWGRF
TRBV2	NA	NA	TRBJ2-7	TGTGCCAGCAGGGACGACAGGCTCTACGAGCAGTACTTC	CASRDDRLYEQYF
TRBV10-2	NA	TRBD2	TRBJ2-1	TGCGCCAGCAGGAAGTCCGGGACTACTGGGAATGAGCAGTTCTTC	CASRKSGTTGNEQFF
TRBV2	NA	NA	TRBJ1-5	TGTGCCAGCAACACGAATAGCAATCAGCCCCAGCATTTT	CASNTNSNQPQHF
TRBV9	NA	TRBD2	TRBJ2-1	TGTGCCAGCAGCGTATCGGGGGGGGCAAATGAGCAGTTCTTC	CASSVSGGANEQFF
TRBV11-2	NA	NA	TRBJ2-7	TGTGCCAGCAGCTTACTTTTACTAGGTTACGAGCAGTACTTC	CASSLLLLGYEQYF
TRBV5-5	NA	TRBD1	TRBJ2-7	TGTGCCAGCAGCGCCAGGACAGGGACCTTCTACGAGCAGTACTTC	CASSARTGTFYEQYF
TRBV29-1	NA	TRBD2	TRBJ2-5	TGCAGCGTTGATGGAGGGAGCGGGGGCTATGGGGAGACCCAGTACTTC	CSVDGGSGGYGETQYF
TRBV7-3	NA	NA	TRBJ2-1	TGTGCCAGCAGCCCGAGGGGGGGGGCCTACAATGAGCAGTTCTTC	CASSPRGGAYNEQFF
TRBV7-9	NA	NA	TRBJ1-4	TGTGCCAGCAGCTTACCGGGAGGGGGACGGGAGAAACTGTTTTTT	CASSLPGGGREKLFF
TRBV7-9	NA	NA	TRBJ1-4	TGTGCCAGCAGCTCCCAATCCGGGGGGGTGAAACTGTTTTTT	CASSSQSGGVKLFF
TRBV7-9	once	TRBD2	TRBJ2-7	TGTGCCAGCAGCGAGACTAGCGCTTCCTACGAGCAGTACTTC	CASSETSASYEQYF
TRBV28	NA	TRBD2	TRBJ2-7	TGTGCCAGCAGTTTTGGACTAGCGGGAGAGGGTGAGCAGTACTTC	CASSFGLAGEGEQYF
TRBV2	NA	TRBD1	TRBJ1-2	TGTGCCAGCAGTGGGGACAGGAATGGCTACACCTTC	CASSGDRNGYTF
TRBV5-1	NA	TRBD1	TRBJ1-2	TGCGCCAGCAGCTTGGACAGGGGTGGCTACACCTTC	CASSLDRGGYTF
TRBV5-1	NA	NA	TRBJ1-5	TGCGCCAGCAGCGAGTCGCCCTCAAATCAGCCCCAGCATTTT	CASSESPSNQPQHF
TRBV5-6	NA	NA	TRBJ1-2	TGTGCCAGCAGCTCACAGGATGAATATGGCTACACCTTC	CASSSQDEYGYTF
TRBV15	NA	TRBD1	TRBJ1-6	TGTGCCACCAGCAGGGAAGTGGGGACAGGGGAGTCGCCCCTCCACTTT	CATSREVGTGESPLHF
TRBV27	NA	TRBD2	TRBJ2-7	TGTGCCAGCAGTTTCGGGACTACTCCAACTCTCGAGCAGTACTTC	CASSFGTTPTLEQYF
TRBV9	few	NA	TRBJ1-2	TGTGCCAGCAGCGGGACAGCGTCATTTTATGGCTACACCTTC	CASSGTASFYGYTF
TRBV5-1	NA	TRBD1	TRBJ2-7	TGCGCCAGCAGCTACGACAGGGATCTGAGCTCCTACGAGCAGTACTTC	CASSYDRDLSSYEQYF
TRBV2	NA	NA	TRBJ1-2	TGTGCCAGCAGTGGGGGGCAGGACTATGGCTACACCTTC	CASSGGQDYGYTF
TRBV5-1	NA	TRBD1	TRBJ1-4	TGCGCCAGCAGCTTGGCTGGGACAGGGGGCACTAATGAAAAACTGTTTTTT	CASSLAGTGGTNEKLFF
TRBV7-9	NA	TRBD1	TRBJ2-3	TGTGCCAGCAGCTTAAGGGACAGGGGTGCAGATACGCAGTATTTT	CASSLRDRGADTQYF
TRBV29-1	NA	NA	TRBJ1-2	TGCAGCGTTGATCAGGGCAGGGGTGGCTACACCTTC	CSVDQGRGGYTF
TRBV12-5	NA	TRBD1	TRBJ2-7	TGTGCTAGTGGCAAGACAGGGAGACACGAGCAGTACTTC	CASGKTGRHEQYF
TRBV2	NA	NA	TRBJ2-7	TGTGCCAGCAGCCCAACAGGGAAACTATCGGTCCACGAGCAGTACTTC	CASSPTGKLSVHEQYF
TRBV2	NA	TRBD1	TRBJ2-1	TGTGCCAGCAGTGTAATGGGACAGAACTACAATGAGCAGTTCTTC	CASSVMGQNYNEQFF
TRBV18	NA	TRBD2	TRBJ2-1	TGTGCCAGCTCACCATATGTAGGTAGCGGGGGTTACAATGAGCAGTTCTTC	CASSPYVGSGGYNEQFF
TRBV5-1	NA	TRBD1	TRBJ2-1	TGCGCCAGCAGCCTGGGACAGCAAAATGAGCAGTTCTTC	CASSLGQQNEQFF
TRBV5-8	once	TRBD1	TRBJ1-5	TGTGCCAGCAGCCCGTGGGGAGGGGACAGGGATCAGCCCCAGCATTTT	CASSPWGGDRDQPQHF
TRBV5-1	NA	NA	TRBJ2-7	TGCGCCAGCAGCGAAACCGGGACAACCTACGAGCAGTACTTC	CASSETGTTYEQYF
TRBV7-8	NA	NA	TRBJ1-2	TGTGCCAGCAGCCCCAGGGCCTATGGCTACACCTTC	CASSPRAYGYTF
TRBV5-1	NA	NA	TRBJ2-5	TGCGCCAGCAGTAATAGACTGAAGGAGACCCAGTACTTC	CASSNRLKETQYF
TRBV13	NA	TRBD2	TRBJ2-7	TGTGCCAGCAGCTTAGGGACTAGCAGGCCCTACGAGCAGTACTTC	CASSLGTSRPYEQYF
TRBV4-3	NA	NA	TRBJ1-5	TGCGCCAGCAGTCCCATTTGGGCAAGCAATCAGCCCCAGCATTTT	CASSPIWASNQPQHF
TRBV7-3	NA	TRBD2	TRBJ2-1	TGTGCCAGCAGCTTGGGGTCTAGCGGCCACTACAATGAGCAGTTCTTC	CASSLGSSGHYNEQFF
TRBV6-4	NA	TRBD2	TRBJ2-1	TGTGCCAGCAGTGAGAGAGCGGGGGGCAATGAGCAGTTCTTC	CASSERAGGNEQFF
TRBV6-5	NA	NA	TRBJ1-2	TGTGCCAGCCGATCAGCGGGGGCTTACTATGGCTACACCTTC	CASRSAGAYYGYTF
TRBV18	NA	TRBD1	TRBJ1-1	TGTGCCAGCTCACCACCGGGACAGGGGAACACTGAAGCTTTCTTT	CASSPPGQGNTEAFF
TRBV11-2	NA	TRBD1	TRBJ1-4	TGTGCCAGCAGCTTAGCCAAAAGGACAGGGGGGCTAGAAAAACTGTTTTTT	CASSLAKRTGGLEKLFF
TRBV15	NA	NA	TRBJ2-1	TGTGCCACCAGCAGAGACCCAGGACAGTGGGGTGAGCAGTTCTTC	CATSRDPGQWGEQFF